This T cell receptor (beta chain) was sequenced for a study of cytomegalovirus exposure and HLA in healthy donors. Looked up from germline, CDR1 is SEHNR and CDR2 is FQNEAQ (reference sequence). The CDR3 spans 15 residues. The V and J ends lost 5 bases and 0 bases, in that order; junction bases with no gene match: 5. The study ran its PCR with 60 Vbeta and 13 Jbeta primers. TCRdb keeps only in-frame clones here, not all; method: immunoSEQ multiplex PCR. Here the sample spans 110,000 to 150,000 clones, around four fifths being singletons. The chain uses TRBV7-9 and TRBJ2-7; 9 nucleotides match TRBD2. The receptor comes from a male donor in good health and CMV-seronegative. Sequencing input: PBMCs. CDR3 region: CASSRLAVSSYEQYF. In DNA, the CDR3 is TGTGCCAGCAGCCGACTAGCGGTGAGCTCCTACGAGCAGTACTTC.